This T cell receptor (beta chain) was identified during a study of T cell repertoires in cytomegalovirus infection. In this sample, this clonotype turned up many times. From the reads, TCRdb called clonotypes with MiXCR, one entry per CDR3 protein. This table holds a few hundred thousand distinct CDR3 sequences, about a quarter found once. This clonotype was obtained from a human donor in good health (CMV status not recorded). Some clones in this sample may be carry-over from other donors' samples. The sample taken for sequencing was PBMCs.

The CDR3 DNA follows: TGTGCCAGCAGCTTAGTGAGGGGACAGGGGGGCTACGAGCAGTACTTC. Translation: CASSLVRGQGGYEQYF. The V call is TRBV7-2, the J call TRBJ2-7, with 11 bases that match TRBD1. Germline-derived CDR1 and CDR2 are SGHTA and FQGNSA. The junction had 5 bases not matched to a gene; V was cut back by 1 base and J by 3 bases. This CDR3 has 16 residues. Complete variable domain (other parts from reference TRBV7-2 and TRBJ2-7): GAGVSQSPSNKVTEKGKDVELRCDPISGHTALYWYRQSLGQGLEFLIYFQGNSAPDKSGLPSDRFSAERTGGSVSTLTIQRTQQEDSAVYLCASSLVRGQGGYEQYFGPGTRLTVT.